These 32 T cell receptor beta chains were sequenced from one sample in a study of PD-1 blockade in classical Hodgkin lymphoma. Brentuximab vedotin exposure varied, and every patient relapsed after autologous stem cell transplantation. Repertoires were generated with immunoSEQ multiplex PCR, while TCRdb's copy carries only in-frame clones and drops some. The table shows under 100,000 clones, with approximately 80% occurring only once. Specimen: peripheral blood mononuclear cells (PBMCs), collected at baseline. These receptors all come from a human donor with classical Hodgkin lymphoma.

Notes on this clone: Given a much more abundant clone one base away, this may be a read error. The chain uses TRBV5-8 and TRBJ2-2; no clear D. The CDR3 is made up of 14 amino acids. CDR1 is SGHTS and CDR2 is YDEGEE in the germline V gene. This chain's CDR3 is CANSSWTHTGELFF. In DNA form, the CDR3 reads TGTGCCAACAGCTCCTGGACCCACACCGGGGAGCTGTTTTTT.

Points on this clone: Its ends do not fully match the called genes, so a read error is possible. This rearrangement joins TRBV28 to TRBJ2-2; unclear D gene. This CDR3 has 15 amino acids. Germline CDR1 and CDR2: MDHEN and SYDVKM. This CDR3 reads CASSLGDRNPGELFF. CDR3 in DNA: TGTGCCAGCAGTTTAGGGGATAGGAACCCCGGGGAGCTGTTTTTT.

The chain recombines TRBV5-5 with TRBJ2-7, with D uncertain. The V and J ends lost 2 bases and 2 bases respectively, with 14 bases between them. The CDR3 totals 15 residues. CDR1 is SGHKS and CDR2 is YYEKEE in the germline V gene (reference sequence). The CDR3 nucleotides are TGTGCCAGCAGCTTTCTTAACGCCAGGCCCTACGAGCAGTACTTC. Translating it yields CASSFLNARPYEQYF.

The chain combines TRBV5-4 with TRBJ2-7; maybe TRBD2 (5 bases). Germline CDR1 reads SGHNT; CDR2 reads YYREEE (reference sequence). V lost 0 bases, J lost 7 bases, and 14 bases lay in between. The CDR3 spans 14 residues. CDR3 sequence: CASSLGGLTREQYF. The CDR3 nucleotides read TGTGCCAGCAGCTTGGGAGGACTCACTAGGGAGCAGTACTTC. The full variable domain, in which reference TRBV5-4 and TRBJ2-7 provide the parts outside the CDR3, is ETGVTQSPTHLIKTRGQQVTLRCSSQSGHNTVSWYQQALGQGPQFIFQYYREEENGRGNFPPRFSGLQFPNYSSELNVNALELDDSALYLCASSLGGLTREQYFGPGTRLTVT.

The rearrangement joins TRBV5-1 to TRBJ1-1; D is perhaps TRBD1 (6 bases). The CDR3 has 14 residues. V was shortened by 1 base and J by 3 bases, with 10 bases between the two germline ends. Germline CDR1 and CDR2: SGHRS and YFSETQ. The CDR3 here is CASSLQGWDTEAFF. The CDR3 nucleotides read TGCGCCAGCAGCTTGCAGGGGTGGGACACTGAAGCTTTCTTT.

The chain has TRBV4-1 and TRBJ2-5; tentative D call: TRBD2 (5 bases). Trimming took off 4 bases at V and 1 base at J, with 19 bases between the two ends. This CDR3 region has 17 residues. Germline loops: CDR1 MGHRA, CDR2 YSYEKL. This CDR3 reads CASSPLPVGLIQETQYF. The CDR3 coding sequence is TGCGCCAGCAGCCCTCTCCCCGTCGGACTGATCCAAGAGACCCAGTACTTC.

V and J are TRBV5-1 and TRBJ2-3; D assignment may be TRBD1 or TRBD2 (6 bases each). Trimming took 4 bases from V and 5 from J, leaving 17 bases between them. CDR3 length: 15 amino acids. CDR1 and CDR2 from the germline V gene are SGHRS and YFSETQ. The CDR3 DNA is TGCGCCAGCAGCCCAGGACTATTAGGGGGAGATACGCAGTATTTT. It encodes CASSPGLLGGDTQYF. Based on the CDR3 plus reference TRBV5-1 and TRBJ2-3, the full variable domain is KAGVTQTPRYLIKTRGQQVTLSCSPISGHRSVSWYQQTPGQGLQFLFEYFSETQRNKGNFPGRFSGRQFSNSRSEMNVSTLELGDSALYLCASSPGLLGGDTQYFGPGTRLTVL.

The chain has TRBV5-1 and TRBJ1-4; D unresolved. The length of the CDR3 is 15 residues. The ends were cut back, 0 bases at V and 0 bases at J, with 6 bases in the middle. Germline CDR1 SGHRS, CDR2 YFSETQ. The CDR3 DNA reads TGCGCCAGCAGCTTGGCCCTTGCAACTAATGAAAAACTGTTTTTT. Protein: CASSLALATNEKLFF.

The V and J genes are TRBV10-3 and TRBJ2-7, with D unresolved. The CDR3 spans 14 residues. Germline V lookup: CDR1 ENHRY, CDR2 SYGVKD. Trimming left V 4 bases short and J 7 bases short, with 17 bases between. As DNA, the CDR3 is TGTGCCATCAGTGCGCTTGCCGGTTCTGGGGAGCAGTACTTC. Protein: CAISALAGSGEQYF.

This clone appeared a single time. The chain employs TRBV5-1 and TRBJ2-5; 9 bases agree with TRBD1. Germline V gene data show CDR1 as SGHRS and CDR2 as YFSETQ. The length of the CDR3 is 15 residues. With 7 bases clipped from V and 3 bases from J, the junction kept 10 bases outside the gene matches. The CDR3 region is CASFTPGQGEETQYF. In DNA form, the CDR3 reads TGCGCCAGCTTTACGCCGGGACAGGGCGAAGAGACCCAGTACTTC.

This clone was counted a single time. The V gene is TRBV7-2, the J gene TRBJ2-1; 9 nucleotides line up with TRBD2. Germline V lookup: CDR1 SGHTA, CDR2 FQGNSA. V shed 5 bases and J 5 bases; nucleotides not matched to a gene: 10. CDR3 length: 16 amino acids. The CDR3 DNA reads TGTGCCAGCAGCCCTACTAGCGGGCCCGGGAACAATGAGCAGTTCTTC. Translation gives CASSPTSGPGNNEQFF.

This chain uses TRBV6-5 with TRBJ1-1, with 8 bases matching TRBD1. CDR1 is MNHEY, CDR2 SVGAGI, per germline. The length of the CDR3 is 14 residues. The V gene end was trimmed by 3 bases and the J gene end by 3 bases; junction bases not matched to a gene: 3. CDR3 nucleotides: TGTGCCAGCAGTTATTCGACAGGGGACACTGAAGCTTTCTTT. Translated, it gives CASSYSTGDTEAFF.

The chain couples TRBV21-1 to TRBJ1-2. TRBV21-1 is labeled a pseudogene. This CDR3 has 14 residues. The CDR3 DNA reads TGTGCCAGCAGCATCGCGGGCGAGAACTATGGCTACACCTTC. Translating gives CASSIAGENYGYTF.

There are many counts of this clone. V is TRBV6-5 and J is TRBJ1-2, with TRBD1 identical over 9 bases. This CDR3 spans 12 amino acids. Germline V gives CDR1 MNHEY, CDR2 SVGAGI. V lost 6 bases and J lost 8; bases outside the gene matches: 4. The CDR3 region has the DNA TGTGCCAGCAGACGGACAGGGGAGGGCTACACCTTC. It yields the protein CASRRTGEGYTF.

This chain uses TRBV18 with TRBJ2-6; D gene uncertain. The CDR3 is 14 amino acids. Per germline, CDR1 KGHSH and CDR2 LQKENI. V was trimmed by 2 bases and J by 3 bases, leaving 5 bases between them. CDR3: CASSPGDGANVLTF. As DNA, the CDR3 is TGTGCCAGCTCACCAGGTGATGGGGCCAACGTCCTGACTTTC.

CDR3 residues: CASSPLRWPDNEQFF. The CDR3 DNA is TGTGCCAGCAGCCCACTAAGGTGGCCGGACAATGAGCAGTTCTTC. This chain links TRBV25-1 with TRBJ2-1; D gene unclear. The CDR3 runs to 15 residues. Germline V gene data show CDR1 as MGHDK and CDR2 as SYGVNS. Deletions cut 6 bases from V and 5 bases from J, with 17 bases between.

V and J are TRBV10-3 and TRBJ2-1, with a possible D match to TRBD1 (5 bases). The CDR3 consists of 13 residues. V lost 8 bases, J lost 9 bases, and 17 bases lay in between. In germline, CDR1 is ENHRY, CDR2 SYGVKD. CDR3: CAIAPEGAGEQFF. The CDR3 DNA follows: TGTGCCATCGCGCCGGAAGGGGCAGGTGAGCAGTTCTTC.

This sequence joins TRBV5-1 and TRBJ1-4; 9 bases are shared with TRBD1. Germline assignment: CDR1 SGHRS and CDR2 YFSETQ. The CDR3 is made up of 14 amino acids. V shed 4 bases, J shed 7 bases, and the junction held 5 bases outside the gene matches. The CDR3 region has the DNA TGCGCCAGCAGCCCGGGACAGGGAGGTGAAAAACTGTTTTTT. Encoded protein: CASSPGQGGEKLFF. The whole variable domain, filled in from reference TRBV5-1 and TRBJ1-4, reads KAGVTQTPRYLIKTRGQQVTLSCSPISGHRSVSWYQQTPGQGLQFLFEYFSETQRNKGNFPGRFSGRQFSNSRSEMNVSTLELGDSALYLCASSPGQGGEKLFFGSGTQLSVL.

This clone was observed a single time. The CDR3 region is CASSSLLGAEYF. In DNA, the CDR3 is TGTGCCAGCAGCTCCCTCCTAGGGGCTGAGTACTTC. The V gene is TRBV5-6, the J gene TRBJ2-7, with D possibly TRBD1 on 5 matching bases. Germline CDR1 and CDR2: SGHDT and YYEEEE. CDR3 length equals 12 residues. Trimming removed 3 bases at V and 11 bases at J, with 15 bases between.

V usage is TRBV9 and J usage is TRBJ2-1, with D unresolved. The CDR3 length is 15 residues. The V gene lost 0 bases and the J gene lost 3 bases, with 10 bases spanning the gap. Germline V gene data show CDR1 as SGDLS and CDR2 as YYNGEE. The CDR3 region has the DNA TGTGCCAGCAGCGTAGATCCCCCGGGCTACAATGAGCAGTTCTTC. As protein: CASSVDPPGYNEQFF. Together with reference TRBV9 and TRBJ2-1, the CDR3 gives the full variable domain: DSGVTQTPKHLITATGQRVTLRCSPRSGDLSVYWYQQSLDQGLQFLIQYYNGEERAKGNILERFSAQQFPDLHSELNLSSLELGDSALYFCASSVDPPGYNEQFFGPGTRLTVL.

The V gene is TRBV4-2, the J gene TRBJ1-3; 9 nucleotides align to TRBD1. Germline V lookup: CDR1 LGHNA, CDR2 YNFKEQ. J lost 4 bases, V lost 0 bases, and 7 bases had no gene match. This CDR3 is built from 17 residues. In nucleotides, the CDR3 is TGTGCCAGCAGCCAAGACTCCAGGACAGGGGAGGGAAACACCATATATTTT. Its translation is CASSQDSRTGEGNTIYF.

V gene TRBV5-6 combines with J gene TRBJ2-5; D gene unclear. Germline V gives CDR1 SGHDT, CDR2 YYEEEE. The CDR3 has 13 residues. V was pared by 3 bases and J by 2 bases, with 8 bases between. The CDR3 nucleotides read TGTGCCAGCAGCTATGTAGGTCAAGAGACCCAGTACTTC. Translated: CASSYVGQETQYF.

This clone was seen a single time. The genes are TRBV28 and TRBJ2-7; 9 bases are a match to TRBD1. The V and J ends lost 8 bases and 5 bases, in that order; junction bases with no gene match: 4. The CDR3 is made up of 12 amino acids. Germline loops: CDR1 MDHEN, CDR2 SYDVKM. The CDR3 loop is CASSTGGHEQYF. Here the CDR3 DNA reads TGTGCCAGCTCGACAGGGGGGCACGAGCAGTACTTC.

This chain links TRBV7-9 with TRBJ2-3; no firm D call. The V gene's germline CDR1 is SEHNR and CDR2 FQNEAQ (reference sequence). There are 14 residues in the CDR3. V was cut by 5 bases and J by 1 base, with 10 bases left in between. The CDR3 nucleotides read TGTGCCAGCAGCAGAGCTGGGGGCACAGATACGCAGTATTTT. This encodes CASSRAGGTDTQYF.

The CDR3 coding sequence is TGTGCCAGCAGCCCTTTTTGGGGGGGTGGAAAAAACATTCAGTACTTC. It specifies CASSPFWGGGKNIQYF. The chain couples TRBV7-2 to TRBJ2-4, with 7 bases identical to TRBD2. Germline-derived CDR1 and CDR2 are SGHTA and FQGNSA. Trimming removed 5 bases from V and 4 bases from J; junction bases left unmatched: 11. The CDR3 has 16 amino acids.

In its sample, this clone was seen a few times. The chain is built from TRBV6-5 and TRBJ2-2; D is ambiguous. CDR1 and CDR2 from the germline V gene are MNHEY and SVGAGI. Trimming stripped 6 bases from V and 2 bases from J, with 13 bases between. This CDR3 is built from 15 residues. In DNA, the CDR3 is TGTGCCAGCAGACACGGGTCCCATAACACCGGGGAGCTGTTTTTT. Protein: CASRHGSHNTGELFF.

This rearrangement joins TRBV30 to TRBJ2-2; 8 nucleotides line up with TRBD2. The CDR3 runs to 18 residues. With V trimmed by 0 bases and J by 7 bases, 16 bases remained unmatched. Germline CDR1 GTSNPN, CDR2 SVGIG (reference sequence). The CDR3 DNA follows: TGTGCCTGGAGTGTCCCAAGACCCGTAGCGGGAAGGGTCGGGGAGCTGTTTTTT. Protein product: CAWSVPRPVAGRVGELFF. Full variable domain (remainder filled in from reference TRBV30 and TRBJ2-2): SQTIHQWPATLVQPVGSPLSLECTVEGTSNPNLYWYRQAAGRGLQLLFYSVGIGQISSEVPQNLSASRPQDRQFILSSKKLLLSDSGFYLCAWSVPRPVAGRVGELFFGEGSRLTVL.

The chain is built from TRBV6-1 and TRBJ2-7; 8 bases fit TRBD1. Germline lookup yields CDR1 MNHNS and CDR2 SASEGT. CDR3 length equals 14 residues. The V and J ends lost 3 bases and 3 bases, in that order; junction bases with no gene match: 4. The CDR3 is CASSENRGNYEQYF. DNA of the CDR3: TGTGCCAGCAGTGAGAACAGGGGGAACTACGAGCAGTACTTC.

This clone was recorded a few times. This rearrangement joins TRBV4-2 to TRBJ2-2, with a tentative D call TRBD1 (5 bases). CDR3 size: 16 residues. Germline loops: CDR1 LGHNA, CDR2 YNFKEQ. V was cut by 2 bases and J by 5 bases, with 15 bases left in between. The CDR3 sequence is CASSQIWTRRTGELFF. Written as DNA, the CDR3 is TGTGCCAGCAGCCAAATCTGGACAAGGCGTACCGGGGAGCTGTTTTTT.

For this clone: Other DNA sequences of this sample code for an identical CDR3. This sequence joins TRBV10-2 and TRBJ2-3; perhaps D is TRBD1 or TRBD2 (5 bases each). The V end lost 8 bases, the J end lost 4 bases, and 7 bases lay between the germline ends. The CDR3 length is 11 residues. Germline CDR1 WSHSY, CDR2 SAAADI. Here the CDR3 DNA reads TGCGCCAGCGGGGGTGCAGATACGCAGTATTTT. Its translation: CASGGADTQYF.

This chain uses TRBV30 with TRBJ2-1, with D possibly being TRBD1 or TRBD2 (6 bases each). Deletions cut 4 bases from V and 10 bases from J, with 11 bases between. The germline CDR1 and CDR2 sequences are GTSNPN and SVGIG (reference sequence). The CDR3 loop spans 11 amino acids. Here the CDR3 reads CAWKGGSEQFF. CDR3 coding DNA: TGTGCCTGGAAGGGGGGAAGCGAGCAGTTCTTC. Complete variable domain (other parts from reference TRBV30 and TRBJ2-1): SQTIHQWPATLVQPVGSPLSLECTVEGTSNPNLYWYRQAAGRGLQLLFYSVGIGQISSEVPQNLSASRPQDRQFILSSKKLLLSDSGFYLCAWKGGSEQFFGPGTRLTVL.

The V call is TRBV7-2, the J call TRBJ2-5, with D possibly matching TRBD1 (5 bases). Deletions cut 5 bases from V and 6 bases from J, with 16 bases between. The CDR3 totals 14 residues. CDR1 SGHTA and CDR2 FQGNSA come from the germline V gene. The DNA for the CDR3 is TGTGCCAGCAGCCCCGGCCCGAAGGGGAAGACCCAGTACTTC. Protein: CASSPGPKGKTQYF.